This T cell receptor (beta chain) derives from a study of immune characteristics of hereditary and idiopathic chronic pancreatitis. The study, taken as a whole, reports: No patients had chronic pancreatitis due to alcohol use. Gene families like TRBV10, TRBV19, TRBV23 and TRBV5 were used differently between subtypes. Productive TCR rearrangement counts correlated positively with chronic pancreatitis severity scores.

The pancreas tissue came from patients undergoing total pancreatectomy with islet autotransplantation. A note on this clone: Its antigen is unidentified. The junction differs from germline at one of its ends, possibly a read error.

CDR3 size: 15 residues. The germline CDR1 and CDR2 sequences are SGHRS and YFSETQ. Produced via immunoSEQ multiplex PCR; TCRdb's table is partial and in-frame only. The sample records some 15,000 clones, over 70% being singletons. This TCR was recovered from a human donor with chronic pancreatitis. The chain carries TRBV5-1 and TRBJ2-1; tentative D call: TRBD2 (6 bases). The sequenced sample consisted of pancreas tissue with hereditary chronic pancreatitis. The CDR3 loop is CASSLGGLDIYEQFF. The CDR3 bases are TGCGCCAGCAGTTTGGGGGGTCTAGATATCTATGAGCAGTTCTTC.